This passage covers 26 T cell receptor beta chains from one sample sequenced in a study of blood T cell repertoires in COVID-19. Assay: immunoSEQ multiplex PCR; the TCRdb copy retains only in-frame clones and omits some. Of some 20,000 clones in the sample, around 83% were seen once. Sequencing was performed on peripheral blood. The receptors were gathered from a human donor in a cohort sampled during active COVID-19.

This clone was counted a single time. This chain uses TRBV3-1 (or the pseudogene TRBV3-2) with TRBJ2-2; 8 bases align to TRBD2. V was clipped by 1 base and J by 0 bases; unmatched bases: 7. Germline V gene lookup returns CDR1 LGHDT and CDR2 YNNKEL (reference sequence). The CDR3 is 18 amino acids. CDR3 nucleotide sequence: TGTGCCAGCAGCCAAGGTTTAGCGGGATTTACGAACACCGGGGAGCTGTTTTTT. This translates into CASSQGLAGFTNTGELFF.

The chain carries TRBV19 and TRBJ2-3; TRBD2 matches at 9 bases. The CDR3 length is 15 residues. Germline CDR1 is LNHDA and CDR2 is SQIVND (reference sequence). J lost 1 base, V lost 1 base, and 0 bases had no gene match. The DNA of the CDR3 is TGTGCCAGTAGTATAGGCGGGAGGGGCACAGATACGCAGTATTTT. This encodes CASSIGGRGTDTQYF.

The V call is TRBV9, the J call TRBJ2-5; the match to TRBD2 covers 9 bases. With 0 bases clipped from V and 4 bases from J, the junction kept 7 bases outside the gene matches. Germline V CDR1 and CDR2: SGDLS, YYNGEE. The CDR3 sequence is 16 residues long. The CDR3 reads CASSVEGSGSRETQYF. CDR3 in DNA: TGTGCCAGCAGCGTAGAGGGTAGCGGGAGTAGAGAGACCCAGTACTTC.

The chain has TRBV11-2 and TRBJ2-1; 9 nucleotides agree with TRBD2. V lost 4 bases and J lost 9; bases outside the gene matches: 16. Germline assignment: CDR1 SGHAT and CDR2 FQNNGV. The CDR3 has 17 residues. The CDR3 DNA sequence: TGTGCCAGCAGCTCCCGACTAGCGGCAAACTTAGGGACTGAGCAGTTCTTC. It is translated as CASSSRLAANLGTEQFF.

V usage is TRBV24-1 and J usage is TRBJ2-2; unclear D gene. Trimming took off 7 bases at V and 1 base at J, with 9 bases between the two ends. CDR3 length: 14 amino acids. Germline-derived CDR1 and CDR2 are KGHDR and SFDVKD. The CDR3 sequence: CATRSTLNTGELFF. CDR3 nucleotide sequence: TGTGCCACCAGAAGTACTTTGAACACCGGGGAGCTGTTTTTT.

The rearrangement joins TRBV5-5 to TRBJ1-1; D is uncertain. V dropped 4 bases and J dropped 0 bases, with 10 bases sitting between them. The length of the CDR3 is 14 residues. Germline CDR1 SGHKS, CDR2 YYEKEE (reference sequence). The CDR3 region has the DNA TGTGCCAGCAGCAGGACTTCCTTGAACACTGAAGCTTTCTTT. It is translated as CASSRTSLNTEAFF. The entire variable domain, with the rest obtained from reference TRBV5-5 and TRBJ1-1, is as follows: DAGVTQSPTHLIKTRGQQVTLRCSPISGHKSVSWYQQVLGQGPQFIFQYYEKEERGRGNFPDRFSARQFPNYSSELNVNALLLGDSALYLCASSRTSLNTEAFFGQGTRLTVV.

V gene TRBV11-2 combines with J gene TRBJ2-5; D ambiguous. Germline V CDR1 and CDR2: SGHAT, FQNNGV. Trimming shortened V by 1 base and J by 5 bases, and 8 bases separated the two germline ends. The CDR3 totals 13 residues. DNA of the CDR3: TGTGCCAGCAGCTTAGGAGTGGTTGAGACCCAGTACTTC. Its translation is CASSLGVVETQYF.

The genes are TRBV12-3 or TRBV12-4 and TRBJ1-1; possibly TRBD1 for D (5 bases). The V end was cut by 6 bases, the J end by 11 bases, with 19 bases between. The CDR3 spans 13 residues. The CDR3, as DNA: TGTGCCAGCAGGGGGGGGGAGGGATTGGATGCTTTCTTT. Translated: CASRGGEGLDAFF.

This clone was seen only once. The chain links TRBV28 to TRBJ2-3; D remains ambiguous. The CDR3 extends over 11 amino acids. The germline CDR1 and CDR2 sequences are MDHEN and SYDVKM. The ends were cut back, 3 bases at V and 10 bases at J, with 8 bases in the middle. CDR3 DNA sequence: TGTGCCAGCAGTTTCCTGGAGCCGCAGTATTTT. Translating it yields CASSFLEPQYF.

The genes are TRBV19 and TRBJ2-3, with 9 bases identical to TRBD2. V lost 4 bases and J lost 5; bases outside the gene matches: 7. CDR1 LNHDA and CDR2 SQIVND come from the germline V gene (reference sequence). The CDR3 sequence is 15 residues long. The CDR3 is CASSTGTSSRDTQYF. The CDR3 region has the DNA TGTGCCAGTAGTACCGGGACTAGCTCAAGAGATACGCAGTATTTT.

The chain joins TRBV6-4 to TRBJ2-5; D ambiguous. V shed 3 bases and J shed 4 bases, with 9 bases lying between them. This CDR3 has 13 amino acids. Germline CDR1 and CDR2: MRHNA and SNTAGT. CDR3 region: CASSEVGVETQYF. CDR3 in DNA: TGTGCCAGCAGTGAAGTAGGAGTAGAGACCCAGTACTTC.

The chain couples TRBV5-4 to TRBJ2-2, with TRBD2 matching 12 bases. The germline gives CDR1 SGHNT, CDR2 YYREEE (reference sequence). Losses at the gene ends were 3 bases for V and 4 bases for J; bases not matched to a gene: 4. The CDR3 runs to 16 residues. CDR3 region: CASSWGTSGSTGELFF. As DNA, the CDR3 is TGTGCCAGCAGCTGGGGGACTAGCGGGTCCACCGGGGAGCTGTTTTTT.

CDR3 sequence (DNA): TGTGCCAGCAGTGGTTCTGGCAATCAGCCCCAGCATTTT. It translates to CASSGSGNQPQHF. The chain employs TRBV2 and TRBJ1-5; D unclear. The CDR3 covers 13 residues. Germline V gene data show CDR1 as SNHLY and CDR2 as FYNNEI. V lost 4 bases, J lost 2 bases, and 6 bases lay in between.

Concerning this clone itself: The sample holds other DNA sequences that translate to the same CDR3. The gene calls are TRBV5-4 and TRBJ1-4; the D gene is possibly TRBD1 (6 bases). Per the germline V gene, CDR1 is SGHNT and CDR2 is YYREEE (reference sequence). The CDR3 loop spans 16 amino acids. Trimming took 0 bases from V and 2 from J, leaving 11 bases between them. The CDR3, as DNA: TGTGCCAGCAGCTTGGACAGGGAAACTACTAATGAAAAACTGTTTTTT. Its protein is CASSLDRETTNEKLFF.

The gene calls are TRBV19 and TRBJ1-5, with no clear D. V lost 5 bases, J lost 6 bases, and 11 bases lay in between. The CDR3 contains 13 residues. CDR1 and CDR2 from the germline V gene are LNHDA and SQIVND (reference sequence). The CDR3 sequence: CASSSQRAQPQHF. The CDR3 DNA sequence: TGTGCCAGTAGTTCCCAGAGGGCTCAGCCCCAGCATTTT.

This clone was seen a handful of times. The chain recombines TRBV11-2 with TRBJ2-5; D perhaps matches TRBD1 (5 bases). Germline V lookup: CDR1 SGHAT, CDR2 FQNNGV. V was shortened by 3 bases and J by 4 bases, with 9 bases between the two germline ends. The CDR3 loop spans 13 amino acids. CDR3 amino acids: CASSFSGLETQYF. CDR3 DNA: TGTGCCAGCAGCTTTTCAGGGTTAGAGACCCAGTACTTC.

The chain uses TRBV7-9 and TRBJ2-5, with TRBD2 identical over 7 bases. V shed 5 bases, J shed 5 bases, and the junction held 17 bases outside the gene matches. This CDR3 has 17 residues. CDR1 is SEHNR and CDR2 is FQNEAQ in the germline V gene (reference sequence). This CDR3 is CASSPPPGGRARETQYF. CDR3 nucleotide sequence: TGTGCCAGCAGCCCGCCCCCTGGAGGGAGGGCCCGGGAGACCCAGTACTTC.

V gene TRBV13 combines with J gene TRBJ1-3, with D maybe TRBD1 (5 bases). In germline, CDR1 is PRHDT, CDR2 FYEKMQ (reference sequence). This CDR3 region has 15 residues. The V end was cut by 4 bases, the J end by 2 bases, with 12 bases between. For the CDR3, the DNA is TGTGCCAGCAGCTCCGGTTTGGGGCCTGGAAACACCATATATTTT. This encodes CASSSGLGPGNTIYF. The variable domain in full, completed from reference TRBV13 and TRBJ1-3, reads AAGVIQSPRHLIKEKRETATLKCYPIPRHDTVYWYQQGPGQDPQFLISFYEKMQSDKGSIPDRFSAQQFSDYHSELNMSSLELGDSALYFCASSSGLGPGNTIYFGEGSWLTVV.

The J gene is TRBJ2-3, the V gene TRBV12-3 or TRBV12-4; D is ambiguous. The V end lost 3 bases, the J end lost 5 bases, and 6 bases lay between the germline ends. CDR3 length equals 12 residues. CDR3 protein: CASSFSGDTQYF. In DNA, the CDR3 is TGTGCCAGCAGTTTCTCGGGAGATACGCAGTATTTT.

This clone was seen a handful of times. The chain has TRBV27 and TRBJ1-5; a weak D match, TRBD1 (5 bases). Germline V gene lookup returns CDR1 MNHEY and CDR2 SMNVEV (reference sequence). The length of the CDR3 is 15 residues. V was clipped by 2 bases and J by 0 bases, with 8 bases between them. The CDR3 nucleotides read TGTGCCAGCAGTTTAGGGGCCTATAGCAATCAGCCCCAGCATTTT. Its protein product is CASSLGAYSNQPQHF.

The chain is built from TRBV15 and TRBJ2-2; unclear D gene. V lost 2 bases and J 3 bases, leaving 16 bases between the germline ends. The CDR3 is made up of 17 amino acids. The germline CDR1 and CDR2 sequences are LNHNV and YYDKDF (reference sequence). The CDR3: CATSRIGRSPHTGELFF. In DNA, the CDR3 is TGTGCCACCAGCAGAATTGGCAGGTCCCCTCACACCGGGGAGCTGTTTTTT.

This chain links TRBV28 with TRBJ1-2; a weak D match, TRBD1 (5 bases). The germline V gene has CDR1 MDHEN and CDR2 SYDVKM. Trimming took 10 bases from V and 6 from J, leaving 18 bases between them. The CDR3 is made up of 13 amino acids. The CDR3 nucleotides are TGTGCCACCGACCCCAGGCAGGGCCATGGCTACACCTTC. Translated: CATDPRQGHGYTF.

The V and J genes are TRBV20-1 and TRBJ2-7, with a weak D call TRBD2 (6 bases). Trimming shortened V by 3 bases and J by 6 bases, and 9 bases separated the two germline ends. The CDR3 loop spans 11 amino acids. The germline V gene encodes CDR1 DFQATT and CDR2 SNEGSKA (reference sequence). The CDR3 DNA sequence: TGCAGTGCTAGCGGGAGCTTCGAGCAGTACTTC. Translating it yields CSASGSFEQYF.

The rearrangement uses TRBV4-1 and TRBJ2-5; TRBD2 matches at 8 bases. The CDR3 runs to 15 residues. Germline CDR1 MGHRA, CDR2 YSYEKL. V lost 0 bases, J lost 7 bases, and 7 bases stayed unmatched. CDR3 DNA: TGCGCCAGCAGCCAAGATCGGGGGGGAAGCGGGACCCAGTACTTC. Translation: CASSQDRGGSGTQYF.

The chain combines TRBV28 with TRBJ2-2; tentatively, D is TRBD1 (6 bases). This CDR3 is 15 amino acids long. Trimming shortened V by 6 bases and J by 0 bases, and 11 bases separated the two germline ends. Per germline, CDR1 MDHEN and CDR2 SYDVKM. CDR3 sequence reads: CASRSTGPNTGELFF. The DNA of the CDR3 is TGTGCCAGCAGGTCGACAGGACCGAACACCGGGGAGCTGTTTTTT.

V is TRBV19 and J is TRBJ1-1, with a weak D call TRBD1 (6 bases). The CDR3 runs 17 residues. CDR1 is LNHDA, CDR2 SQIVND, per germline (reference sequence). V shed 3 bases and J shed 0 bases, with 17 bases lying between them. The CDR3 spells CASSIRGQRGMNTEAFF. CDR3 coding DNA: TGTGCCAGTAGTATTCGAGGACAGAGAGGGATGAACACTGAAGCTTTCTTT.